This is a list of T cell receptor beta chains from one sample in a study of radiotherapy plus CTLA-4 blockade in lung cancer. Assay: immunoSEQ multiplex PCR; the TCRdb copy retains only in-frame clones and omits some. Of over 100,000 clones listed, 81% were seen once; the top ten hold about 3.3%. The specimen comprised peripheral blood, sampled from a patient treated with radiotherapy plus ipilimumab. The receptor source for this set is a human donor with non-small cell lung cancer that progressed on radiotherapy plus ipilimumab. Some clones in this sample may be carry-over from other donors' samples. CDR3s leave out the opening cysteine and the closing phenylalanine or tryptophan. The D gene is left open where the match is weak. The size entry is marked missing in some rows and otherwise reads once, few, many or a size class.

d_gene | v_gene | abundance | CDR3aa
NA | TRBV15 | NA | ATSRVSTGEVIQY
TRBD2 | TRBV19 | NA | ASSTRLAGGTGELF
NA | TRBV25-1 | NA | ASSLGGIDSPLH
NA | TRBV2 | NA | ASKRVGSGADTQY
TRBD1 | TRBV19 | NA | ASSIRDRDISGNTIY
NA | TRBV5-6 | NA | ASSLADTQY
NA | TRBV18 | NA | ASSPRNREKLF
NA | TRBV6-6 | NA | ASSYGGSYYEQY
NA | TRBV2 | NA | ASSERGITFINYGYT
TRBD1 | TRBV7-3 | NA | ASSSTGVHTGELF
NA | TRBV15 | NA | ATSSFPLLIQGNTEAF
TRBD1 | TRBV5-4 | few | ASSWDRNTEAF
NA | TRBV7-6 | NA | ASSLFTVTGNEQY
NA | TRBV4-3 | NA | ASSQDLARNYGYT
NA | TRBV19 | NA | ASTGLGETQY
NA | TRBV5-1 | NA | ASSLVSISYNEQF
NA | TRBV30 | NA | ARDRGGTGELF
NA | TRBV7-3 | NA | ASSPRGFNTGELF
NA | TRBV7-9 | NA | ASSVHNEQF
TRBD1 | TRBV7-9 | NA | ASSRDRVWPDNSPLH
NA | TRBV11-2 | NA | ASSATPDRGNQPQH
NA | TRBV5-1 | NA | ASSRGRPDTQY
NA | TRBV5-4 | few | ASSSGLENEKLF
NA | TRBV15 | NA | ATSRDRGRNYGYT
NA | TRBV29-1 | NA | SVVPITDTQY
NA | TRBV29-1 | NA | SVEIRSYNEQF
NA | TRBV5-1 | NA | ASSLTGTETYERY
TRBD1 | TRBV7-2 | NA | ASSRLTGGRGYT
NA | TRBV4-3 | NA | ASSVRGSGGTQY
TRBD1 | TRBV18 | NA | ASSPRTGASGEKLF
NA | TRBV5-1 | NA | ASSPDGQNNSPLH
NA | TRBV7-2 | NA | ASSFRETQY
NA | TRBV18 | NA | ASSPGVGVVYEQY
NA | TRBV7-2 | NA | ASSSRGGGGPTYEQY
TRBD1 | TRBV27 | NA | ASSRDREGTEAF
NA | TRBV7-9 | NA | ASSLSLEQAGTGELF
NA | TRBV16 | NA | ASSPHTGNSYEQY
TRBD1 | TRBV7-8 | few | ASSAYRGRFFNEKLF
NA | TRBV29-1 | NA | SVAGAVWTEAF
NA | TRBV28 | NA | ASRGPNQPQH
NA | TRBV18 | NA | ASSDSLPLEQY
TRBD1 | TRBV19 | NA | ASRDRENSPLH
NA | TRBV10-3 | NA | AISAGRGGYT
NA | TRBV29-1 | NA | SVEPGKWSSYNEQF
NA | TRBV18 | NA | ASSMKNTGELF
TRBD1 | TRBV5-6 | few | ASSLKSTGETEAF
NA | TRBV7-3 | few | ASSLQALGTEAF
NA | TRBV15 | NA | ATSRGKGGAGYGYT
NA | TRBV19 | NA | ASSIDGETQY
TRBD1 | TRBV6-1 | NA | ASSRQGWVNYGYT
NA | TRBV21-1 | NA | ASMRRGDRLTKRSEAF
TRBD1 | TRBV6-1 | NA | ASSPAHTGGTEAF
NA | TRBV7-2 | NA | ASSSRGAGYTDTQY
TRBD2 | TRBV6-5 | NA | ASRREGSWGQQY
TRBD2 | TRBV4-1 | NA | ASSQPGTTADTQY
TRBD2 | TRBV7-3 | NA | ASSRGLAGELF
NA | TRBV9 | NA | ASSVGWGANEKLF
TRBD1 | TRBV7-9 | NA | ASSSSGTGSEQY
TRBD1 | TRBV29-1 | NA | SVTTTGVFAEAF
TRBD2 | TRBV29-1 | NA | SVEDDPSGGEDTQY